This TCR beta chain was identified during a study of technical replicates of blood from four donors. This CDR3 is 18 amino acids long. The J segment lost 4 bases and the V segment lost 2 bases, leaving 16 bases of the junction unmatched. CDR1 and CDR2 from the germline V gene are SGHTA and FQGNSA. The method was immunoSEQ multiplex PCR; TCRdb's version includes in-frame clones alone and lacks a portion of them. The repertoire holds roughly 100,000 clones, with around 95% as singletons. The chain couples TRBV7-2 to TRBJ1-1, with 7 nucleotides matching TRBD1. This TCR was recovered from a human donor in good health. Sample: T cells isolated from PBMCs. CDR3 DNA: TGTGCCAGCAGCTTATCTTTACCTGGGACAGTCTTCTTCACTGAAGCTTTCTTT. Protein product: CASSLSLPGTVFFTEAFF. Combining the CDR3 with reference TRBV7-2 and TRBJ1-1 gives the whole variable domain GAGVSQSPSNKVTEKGKDVELRCDPISGHTALYWYRQSLGQGLEFLIYFQGNSAPDKSGLPSDRFSAERTGGSVSTLTIQRTQQEDSAVYLCASSLSLPGTVFFTEAFFGQGTRLTVV.